This T cell receptor (beta chain) was retrieved from a study of CD4+ T cells in melanoma. A note on this clone: Its antigen remains unidentified.

Assay used: immunoSEQ multiplex PCR; TCRdb lists only in-frame clones, some missing. The repertoire holds 120,000 to 150,000 clones, with 80% to 95% as singletons. Study conclusions and caveats: In melanoma, neoantigen-specific CD4+ T cells reportedly differed in differentiation state. CD8+ T cell, macrophage and B cell function reportedly correlated with neoantigen-specific CD4+ T cells.

This CDR3 is built from 13 residues. CDR1 and CDR2 (germline): MNHNS, SASEGT. The V and J ends lost 3 bases and 8 bases respectively, with 13 bases between them. This TCR derives from a human donor with melanoma. The V and J genes are TRBV6-1 and TRBJ1-2; D is unclear. CDR3 residues: CASSDNGFGGYTF. In nucleotides, the CDR3 is TGTGCCAGCAGTGATAATGGGTTCGGCGGCTACACCTTC.